Shown below are 32 T cell receptor beta chains from a single sample sequenced in a study of shared clonotypes between healthy human individuals. Terminally differentiated effector memory CD45RA+ cells were excluded by CCR7 positive selection of CD45RO-negative cells. Measured with immunoSEQ multiplex PCR; TCRdb has only the in-frame clones, and not every one. The data hold approximately 840,000 clones, with around 96% observed a single time. The sample taken for sequencing was naive CD8+ T cells sorted from blood. These receptors all come from a man younger than 45 in good health.

This CDR3 reads CASSQEAGGHNEQFF. The CDR3 bases are TGCGCCAGCAGCCAAGAGGCGGGAGGGCACAATGAGCAGTTCTTC. V and J are TRBV4-1 and TRBJ2-1; 9 nucleotides line up with TRBD2. V shed 0 bases and J 5 bases; nucleotides not matched to a gene: 2. Germline V gene sequence: CDR1 MGHRA, CDR2 YSYEKL. There are 15 residues in the CDR3.

The DNA for the CDR3 is TGTGCCAGCAGCCAGGGGACAGGGGTTGAGGAGCAGTACTTC. Protein product: CASSQGTGVEEQYF. The chain recombines TRBV2 with TRBJ2-7, with TRBD1 matching over 10 bases. Germline V gene lookup returns CDR1 SNHLY and CDR2 FYNNEI. V shed 6 bases, J shed 7 bases, and the junction held 9 bases outside the gene matches. The CDR3 extends over 14 amino acids.

The chain joins TRBV4-1 to TRBJ2-7; 7 positions match TRBD2. Germline values: CDR1 MGHRA, CDR2 YSYEKL. Trimming removed 0 bases from V and 4 bases from J; junction bases left unmatched: 6. There are 15 residues in the CDR3. This chain's CDR3 is CASSQEAGSGYEQYF. CDR3 nucleotides: TGCGCCAGCAGCCAAGAAGCGGGATCCGGATACGAGCAGTACTTC.

The chain uses TRBV28 and TRBJ2-2; TRBD2 matches 12 bases. Losses at the gene ends were 2 bases for V and 3 bases for J; bases not matched to a gene: 13. Per the germline V gene, CDR1 is MDHEN and CDR2 is SYDVKM. The length of the CDR3 is 20 residues. In DNA form, the CDR3 reads TGTGCCAGCAGTTTAGGGCTAGCGGGAGGGCACGTGGTGGACACCGGGGAGCTGTTTTTT. Amino acids: CASSLGLAGGHVVDTGELFF.

This chain joins TRBV27 and TRBJ2-7; D uncertain. V was trimmed by 5 bases and J by 2 bases, leaving 10 bases between them. Germline V CDR1 and CDR2: MNHEY, SMNVEV (reference sequence). This CDR3 is 13 amino acids long. The CDR3 nucleotides read TGTGCCAGCAGTAACCAGGCCACCTACGAGCAGTACTTC. It specifies CASSNQATYEQYF.

This sequence joins TRBV16 and TRBJ2-7, with D possibly matching TRBD2 (6 bases). Trimming took 4 bases from V and 3 from J, leaving 7 bases between them. Germline V gives CDR1 KGHSY, CDR2 FQNENV. The CDR3 has 12 residues. CDR3 sequence reads: CASSPGVYEQYF. The CDR3 DNA reads as TGTGCCAGCAGCCCGGGGGTCTACGAGCAGTACTTC.

The chain joins TRBV2 to TRBJ1-4; D may be TRBD1 (5 bases). Trimming cost V 5 bases and J 0 bases, with 16 bases left between them. Germline CDR1 is SNHLY and CDR2 is FYNNEI. The CDR3 is 17 amino acids. The DNA for the CDR3 is TGTGCCAGCAGTACGGGTTCAGGACAATCAACTAATGAAAAACTGTTTTTT. This encodes CASSTGSGQSTNEKLFF.

The chain recombines TRBV5-1 with TRBJ1-3; no clear D gene. In germline, CDR1 is SGHRS, CDR2 YFSETQ. The V end lost 0 bases, the J end lost 0 bases, and 10 bases lay between the germline ends. The CDR3 covers 16 residues. CDR3 nucleotide sequence: TGCGCCAGCAGCTTGGAAGTTGCAAGCTCTGGAAACACCATATATTTT. Protein: CASSLEVASSGNTIYF.

The chain recombines TRBV27 with TRBJ2-1; 13 nucleotides line up with TRBD2. Germline V gene lookup returns CDR1 MNHEY and CDR2 SMNVEV (reference sequence). The CDR3 has 15 amino acids. V gave up 4 bases and J gave up 7 bases; unmatched junction bases: 4. CDR3 amino acids: CASSSRLAGGNEQFF. The DNA of the CDR3 is TGTGCCAGCAGTTCCCGACTAGCGGGAGGTAATGAGCAGTTCTTC.

The chain uses TRBV19 and TRBJ2-5; D unresolved. Trimming shortened V by 6 bases and J by 3 bases, and 8 bases separated the two germline ends. CDR1 and CDR2 (germline): LNHDA, SQIVND (reference sequence). This CDR3 contains 12 residues. CDR3 nucleotide sequence: TGTGCCAGTAGCGACAAAGAAGAGACCCAGTACTTC. This encodes CASSDKEETQYF.

The chain joins TRBV4-3 to TRBJ2-2; D is undetermined. Germline V CDR1 and CDR2: LGHNA, YSLEER. Trimming took off 4 bases at V and 1 base at J, with 10 bases between the two ends. The CDR3 is 15 residues long. The CDR3 here is CASSPTLGNTGELFF. The CDR3 region has the DNA TGCGCCAGCAGCCCCACCCTAGGGAACACCGGGGAGCTGTTTTTT.

This clone is a singleton in its sample. The V and J genes are TRBV7-9 and TRBJ1-1; D not resolved. The V gene lost 4 bases and the J gene lost 1 base, with 10 bases spanning the gap. The V gene's germline CDR1 is SEHNR and CDR2 FQNEAQ (reference sequence). The CDR3 covers 14 residues. CDR3 sequence reads: CASSSISPNTEAFF. The CDR3 DNA reads as TGTGCCAGCAGCTCCATCTCTCCGAACACTGAAGCTTTCTTT.

V usage is TRBV19 and J usage is TRBJ1-4; no clear D. Germline loops: CDR1 LNHDA, CDR2 SQIVND (reference sequence). The CDR3 runs 16 residues. Trimming took 1 base from V and 4 from J, leaving 13 bases between them. This chain's CDR3 is CASSIGPQPHNEKLFF. CDR3 DNA sequence: TGTGCCAGTAGTATAGGTCCGCAGCCTCATAATGAAAAACTGTTTTTT.

This rearrangement joins TRBV5-1 to TRBJ2-3; D not resolved. The V end lost 1 base, the J end lost 1 base, and 10 bases lay between the germline ends. Germline V CDR1 and CDR2: SGHRS, YFSETQ. The CDR3 is 15 residues long. The DNA for the CDR3 is TGCGCCAGCAGCTTGCTATCTCAGGGCACAGATACGCAGTATTTT. As protein: CASSLLSQGTDTQYF.

V gene TRBV27 combines with J gene TRBJ1-2, with 8 bases that match TRBD1. The ends lost 2 bases at V and 6 bases at J; junction bases unmatched: 2. CDR1 is MNHEY, CDR2 SMNVEV, per germline (reference sequence). This CDR3 has 13 amino acids. This chain's CDR3 is CASSLQGADGYTF. As DNA, the CDR3 is TGTGCCAGCAGTTTACAGGGGGCGGATGGCTACACCTTC.

J is TRBJ1-5 and V is TRBV13; D gene ambiguous. The CDR3 loop spans 15 amino acids. CDR1 and CDR2 (germline): PRHDT, FYEKMQ (reference sequence). Trimming removed 0 bases from V and 7 bases from J, with 13 bases in between. The CDR3 bases are TGTGCCAGCAGCTTAGGCCGTATCAGTGGACAGCCCCAGCATTTT. The encoded protein is CASSLGRISGQPQHF.

The table lists this clone with a count of one. The chain uses TRBV5-1 and TRBJ1-2; unclear D gene. The CDR3 spans 13 residues. Deletions cut 0 bases from V and 1 base from J, with 4 bases between. The germline V gene has CDR1 SGHRS and CDR2 YFSETQ. The CDR3 nucleotides are TGCGCCAGCAGCTTGGGGCGTAACTATGGCTACACCTTC. Encoded protein: CASSLGRNYGYTF.

The gene calls are TRBV7-8 and TRBJ2-1; D possibly uses TRBD1 or TRBD2 (5 bases each). The V and J ends lost 5 bases and 0 bases respectively, with 20 bases between them. Germline assignment: CDR1 SGHVS and CDR2 FQNEAQ. CDR3 size: 18 residues. The CDR3 bases are TGTGCCAGCAGCGTCCCCGGGGACGGGGAACGCTCCTACAATGAGCAGTTCTTC. The encoded protein is CASSVPGDGERSYNEQFF.

The chain joins TRBV6-5 to TRBJ2-7; maybe TRBD1 (6 bases). This CDR3 has 14 residues. Germline V gene lookup returns CDR1 MNHEY and CDR2 SVGAGI. The ends were cut back, 5 bases at V and 3 bases at J, with 14 bases in the middle. CDR3 nucleotides: TGTGCCAGCAGTCCTCTTCGGACAGACTACGAGCAGTACTTC. It codes for CASSPLRTDYEQYF.

The rearrangement uses TRBV11-2 and TRBJ1-2, with 9 positions matching TRBD1. The germline V gene encodes CDR1 SGHAT and CDR2 FQNNGV. The J segment lost 8 bases and the V segment lost 4 bases, leaving 11 bases of the junction unmatched. The CDR3 has 15 residues. CDR3: CASSSWGQGPWGYTF. The CDR3 DNA follows: TGTGCCAGCAGCTCCTGGGGACAGGGCCCATGGGGCTACACCTTC.

V usage is TRBV27 and J usage is TRBJ2-7, with 7 bases aligning to TRBD1. Germline V gene sequence: CDR1 MNHEY, CDR2 SMNVEV (reference sequence). This CDR3 is built from 14 residues. J gave up 3 bases and V 4 bases, and 6 bases lay outside the gene matches. The CDR3 region is CASSYNDRVYEQYF. In DNA form, the CDR3 reads TGTGCCAGCAGTTACAACGACAGGGTCTACGAGCAGTACTTC.

The J gene is TRBJ1-3, the V gene TRBV10-2; no clear D gene. Trimming removed 3 bases from V and 0 bases from J, with 9 bases in between. CDR3 length: 15 residues. Germline-derived CDR1 and CDR2 are WSHSY and SAAADI. The CDR3 DNA is TGCGCCAGCAGTGATTATGTGAGCTCTGGAAACACCATATATTTT. It translates to CASSDYVSSGNTIYF.

The V call is TRBV6-1, the J call TRBJ2-1; D could derive from TRBD1 or TRBD2 (5 bases each). Trimming took 4 bases from V and 6 from J, leaving 19 bases between them. Germline V lookup: CDR1 MNHNS, CDR2 SASEGT. The CDR3 spans 16 residues. The CDR3 DNA is TGTGCCAGCAGTGGACCCCTAGAGGGGTTGTTCAATGAGCAGTTCTTC. Encoded protein: CASSGPLEGLFNEQFF.

The genes are TRBV10-3 and TRBJ2-3; 7 nucleotides match TRBD2. V lost 0 bases and J lost 5; bases outside the gene matches: 5. The CDR3 consists of 15 residues. Germline V gives CDR1 ENHRY, CDR2 SYGVKD. The CDR3 region has the DNA TGTGCCATCAGTGAGTCGGCGGGAGCGGAAGATACGCAGTATTTT. Encoded protein: CAISESAGAEDTQYF.

J is TRBJ1-1 and V is TRBV11-2, with 8 bases fitting TRBD1. CDR1 is SGHAT, CDR2 FQNNGV, per germline. The CDR3 runs to 16 residues. Trimming removed 0 bases from V and 1 base from J; junction bases left unmatched: 4. CDR3 protein: CASSLDPDRENTEAFF. In nucleotides, the CDR3 is TGTGCCAGCAGCTTAGACCCGGACAGGGAGAACACTGAAGCTTTCTTT.

Only one count was recorded for this clone. The V gene is TRBV11-2, the J gene TRBJ1-4, with D hard to call. Germline V gene lookup returns CDR1 SGHAT and CDR2 FQNNGV. Deletions cut 0 bases from V and 8 bases from J, with 10 bases between. This CDR3 has 14 residues. CDR3 protein: CASSLDLSWEKLFF. The DNA for the CDR3 is TGTGCCAGCAGCTTAGACCTCTCCTGGGAAAAACTGTTTTTT.

The gene calls are TRBV27 and TRBJ2-7; D assignment may be TRBD1 or TRBD2 (6 bases each). Trimming took off 7 bases at V and 4 bases at J, with 11 bases between the two ends. From germline, CDR1 is MNHEY and CDR2 SMNVEV (reference sequence). The CDR3 loop spans 12 amino acids. This chain's CDR3 is CASKGGRYEQYF. CDR3 DNA: TGTGCCAGCAAGGGGGGCCGATACGAGCAGTACTTC.

Turning to this clone: One end of the junction is discordant with germline, which a read error may explain. The chain is built from TRBV14 and TRBJ2-7; a possible D gene is TRBD2 (6 bases). Looked up from germline, CDR1 is SGHDN and CDR2 is FVKESK. The CDR3 is made up of 12 amino acids. CDR3 coding DNA: TGTGCCAGCAGCCGGGAAGAGTCGCGGGAAGGTTTC. It specifies CASSREESREGF.

This clone was counted a single time. The chain has TRBV27 and TRBJ2-7, with TRBD2 matching 13 bases. The V segment lost 9 bases and the J segment 7 bases; nucleotides outside the gene matches: 12. Looked up from germline, CDR1 is MNHEY and CDR2 is SMNVEV (reference sequence). The CDR3 length is 15 residues. The CDR3 loop reads CASKPGLAGLSEQYF. DNA of the CDR3: TGTGCCAGTAAACCGGGACTAGCGGGGTTGTCGGAGCAGTACTTC.

V usage is TRBV7-9 and J usage is TRBJ2-2; D is ambiguous. The CDR3 is 13 residues long. Trimming removed 7 bases at V and 4 bases at J, with 10 bases between. Germline V gene sequence: CDR1 SEHNR, CDR2 FQNEAQ (reference sequence). As DNA, the CDR3 is TGTGCCAGCACCCTAACGGGCACCGGGGAGCTGTTTTTT. Encoded protein: CASTLTGTGELFF.

This clone has only a few counts. This rearrangement joins TRBV10-2 to TRBJ2-3; tentative D call: TRBD1 (5 bases). The CDR3 consists of 14 residues. CDR1 is WSHSY and CDR2 is SAAADI in the germline V gene. Trimming took off 3 bases at V and 1 base at J, with 8 bases between the two ends. CDR3: CASSETGGTDTQYF. CDR3 DNA sequence: TGCGCCAGCAGTGAAACAGGAGGCACAGATACGCAGTATTTT.

The V and J genes are TRBV27 and TRBJ2-1; D is unclear. The ends were cut back, 6 bases at V and 8 bases at J, with 20 bases in the middle. Germline CDR1 reads MNHEY; CDR2 reads SMNVEV (reference sequence). The CDR3 sequence is 15 residues long. CDR3 residues: CASSPPGLTVDEQFF. DNA for the CDR3: TGTGCCAGCAGCCCTCCGGGCCTCACGGTGGATGAGCAGTTCTTC.